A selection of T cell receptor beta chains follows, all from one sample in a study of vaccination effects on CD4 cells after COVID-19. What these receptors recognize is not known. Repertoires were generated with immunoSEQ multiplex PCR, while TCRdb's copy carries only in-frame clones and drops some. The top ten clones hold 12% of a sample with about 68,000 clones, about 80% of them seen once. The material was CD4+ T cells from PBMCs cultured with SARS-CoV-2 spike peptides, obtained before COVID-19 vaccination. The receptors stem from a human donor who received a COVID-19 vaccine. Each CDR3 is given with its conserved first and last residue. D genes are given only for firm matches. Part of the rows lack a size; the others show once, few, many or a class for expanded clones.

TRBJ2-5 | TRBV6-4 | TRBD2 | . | CASSDSKRVAGGDQETQYF | TGTGCCAGCAGTGACTCGAAGAGGGTAGCGGGGGGGGACCAAGAGACCCAGTACTTC
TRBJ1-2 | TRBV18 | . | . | CASSPYGANYGYTF | TGTGCCAGCTCACCGTACGGGGCTAACTATGGCTACACCTTC
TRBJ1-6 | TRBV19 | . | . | CASTDGSSYNSPLHF | TGTGCCAGCACGGACGGAAGCTCCTATAATTCACCCCTCCACTTT
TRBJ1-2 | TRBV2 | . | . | CASSPDTNYGYTF | TGTGCCAGCAGTCCCGACACCAACTATGGCTACACCTTC
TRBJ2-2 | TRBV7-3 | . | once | CASSPDSNTGELFF | TGTGCCAGCAGCCCCGACTCGAACACCGGGGAGCTGTTTTTT
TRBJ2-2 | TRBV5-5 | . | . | CASSPYTGELFF | TGTGCCAGCAGCCCTTACACCGGGGAGCTGTTTTTT
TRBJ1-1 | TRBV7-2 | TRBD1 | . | CASSLDRGVTEAFF | TGTGCCAGCAGCTTAGACAGGGGAGTTACTGAAGCTTTCTTT
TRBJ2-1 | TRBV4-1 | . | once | CASSQLRGVGGTYSYNEQFF | TGCGCCAGCAGCCAACTTCGGGGGGTTGGGGGGACATACTCCTACAATGAGCAGTTCTTC
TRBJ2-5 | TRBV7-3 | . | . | CASSRYGQETQYF | TGTGCCAGCAGCCGCTATGGCCAAGAGACCCAGTACTTC
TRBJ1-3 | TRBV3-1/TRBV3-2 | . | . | CASSPTGRGRAGHTIYF | TGTGCCAGCAGCCCGACCGGGCGGGGGCGGGCGGGCCACACCATATATTTT
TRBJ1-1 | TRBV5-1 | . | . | CASSYDGMNTEAFF | TGCGCCAGCAGTTACGACGGGATGAACACTGAAGCTTTCTTT
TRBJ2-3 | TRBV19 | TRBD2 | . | CASSTLGAGGADTQYF | TGTGCCAGTAGTACCTTAGGCGCGGGGGGGGCAGATACGCAGTATTTT
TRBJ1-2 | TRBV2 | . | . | CASTPDYGYTF | TGTGCCAGCACCCCGGACTATGGCTACACCTTC
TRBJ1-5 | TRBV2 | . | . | CASSRDSNQPQHF | TGTGCCAGCAGTCGCGACAGCAATCAGCCCCAGCATTTT